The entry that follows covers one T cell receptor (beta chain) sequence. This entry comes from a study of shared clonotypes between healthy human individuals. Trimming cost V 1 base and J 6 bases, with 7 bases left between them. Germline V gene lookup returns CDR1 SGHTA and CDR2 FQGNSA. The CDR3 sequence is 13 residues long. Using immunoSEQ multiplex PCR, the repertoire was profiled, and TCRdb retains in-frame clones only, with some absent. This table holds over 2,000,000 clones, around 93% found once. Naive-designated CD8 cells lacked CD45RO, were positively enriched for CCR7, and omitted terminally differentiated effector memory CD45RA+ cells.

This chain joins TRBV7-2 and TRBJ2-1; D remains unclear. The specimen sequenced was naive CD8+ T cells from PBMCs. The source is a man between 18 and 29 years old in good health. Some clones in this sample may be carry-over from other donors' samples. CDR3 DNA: TGTGCCAGCAGCTTAGACTACCTCAATGAGCAGTTCTTC. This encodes CASSLDYLNEQFF.